This T cell receptor (beta chain) came from a study of blood T cell repertoires in COVID-19. Measured with immunoSEQ multiplex PCR; TCRdb has only the in-frame clones, and not every one. The table includes about 140,000 clones, approximately 88% detected once. The TCR originated in a man in his 70s who had been exposed to COVID-19. Sequenced input: PBMCs or T cells enriched from blood (not recorded which).

CDR3 in amino acids: CASSPEPAETQYF. CDR3 sequence (DNA): TGTGCCAGCAGCCCTGAACCCGCGGAGACCCAGTACTTC. This chain uses TRBV5-5 with TRBJ2-5, with D hard to call. CDR1 is SGHKS and CDR2 is YYEKEE in the germline V gene (reference sequence). The CDR3 has 13 residues. Trimming took 4 bases from V and 5 from J, leaving 12 bases between them.